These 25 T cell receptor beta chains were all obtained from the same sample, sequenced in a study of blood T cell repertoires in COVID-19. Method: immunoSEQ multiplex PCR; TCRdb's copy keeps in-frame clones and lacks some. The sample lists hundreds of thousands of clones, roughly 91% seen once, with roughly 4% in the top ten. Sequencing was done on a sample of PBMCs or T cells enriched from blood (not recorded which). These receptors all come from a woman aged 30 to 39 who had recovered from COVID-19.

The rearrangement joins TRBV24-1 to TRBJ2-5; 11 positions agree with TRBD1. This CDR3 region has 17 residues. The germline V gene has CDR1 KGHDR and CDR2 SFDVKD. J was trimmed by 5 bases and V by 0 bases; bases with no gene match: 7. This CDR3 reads CATSDLPGQGASETQYF. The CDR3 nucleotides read TGTGCCACCAGTGATTTGCCCGGACAGGGGGCGTCGGAGACCCAGTACTTC.

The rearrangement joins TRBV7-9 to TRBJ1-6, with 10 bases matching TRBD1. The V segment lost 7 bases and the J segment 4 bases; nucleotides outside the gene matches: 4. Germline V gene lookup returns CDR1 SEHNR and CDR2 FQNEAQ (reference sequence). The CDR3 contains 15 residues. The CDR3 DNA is TGTGCCAGCACGACAGGGGGCGCGTATAATTCACCCCTCCACTTT. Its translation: CASTTGGAYNSPLHF.

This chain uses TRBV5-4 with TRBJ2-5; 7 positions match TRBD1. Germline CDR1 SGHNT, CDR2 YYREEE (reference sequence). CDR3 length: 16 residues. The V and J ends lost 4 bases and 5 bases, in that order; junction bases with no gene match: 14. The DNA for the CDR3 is TGTGCCAGCAGCCCCGCCAGGGGGAACCCTGGGGAGACCCAGTACTTC. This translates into CASSPARGNPGETQYF.

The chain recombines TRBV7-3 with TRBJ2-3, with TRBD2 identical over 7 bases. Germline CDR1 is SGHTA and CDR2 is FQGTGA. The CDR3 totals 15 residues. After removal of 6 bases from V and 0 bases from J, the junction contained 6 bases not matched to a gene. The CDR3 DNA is TGTGCCAGCAGGTCGGGAGGCCCAAGCACAGATACGCAGTATTTT. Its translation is CASRSGGPSTDTQYF.

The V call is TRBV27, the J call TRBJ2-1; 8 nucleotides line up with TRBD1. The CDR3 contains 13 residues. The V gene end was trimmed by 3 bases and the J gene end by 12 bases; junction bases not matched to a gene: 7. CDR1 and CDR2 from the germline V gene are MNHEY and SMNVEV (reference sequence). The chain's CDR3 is CASSLTTGTGQFF. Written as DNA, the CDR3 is TGTGCCAGCAGTTTGACCACCGGGACAGGGCAGTTCTTC.

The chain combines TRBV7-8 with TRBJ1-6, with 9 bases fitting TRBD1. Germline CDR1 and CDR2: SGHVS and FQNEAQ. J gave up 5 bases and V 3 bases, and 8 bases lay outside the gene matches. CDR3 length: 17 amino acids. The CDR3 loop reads CASSFLSGTGNNSPLHF. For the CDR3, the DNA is TGTGCCAGCAGCTTTTTAAGTGGGACAGGGAATAATTCACCCCTCCACTTT.

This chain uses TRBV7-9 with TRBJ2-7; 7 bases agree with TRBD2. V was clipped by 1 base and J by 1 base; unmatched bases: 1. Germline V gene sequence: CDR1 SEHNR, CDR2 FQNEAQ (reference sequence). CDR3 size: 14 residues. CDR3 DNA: TGTGCCAGCAGCTTAGACGGGAGGTCCTACGAGCAGTACTTC. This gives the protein CASSLDGRSYEQYF.

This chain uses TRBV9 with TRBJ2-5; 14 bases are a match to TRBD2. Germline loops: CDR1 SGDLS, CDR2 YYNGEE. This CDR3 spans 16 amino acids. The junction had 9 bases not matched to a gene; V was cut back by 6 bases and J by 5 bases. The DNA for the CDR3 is TGTGCCAGCACCCCGACTAGCGGGAGGGTCGGGGAGACCCAGTACTTC. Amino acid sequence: CASTPTSGRVGETQYF. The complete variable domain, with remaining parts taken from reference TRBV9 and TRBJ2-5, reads DSGVTQTPKHLITATGQRVTLRCSPRSGDLSVYWYQQSLDQGLQFLIQYYNGEERAKGNILERFSAQQFPDLHSELNLSSLELGDSALYFCASTPTSGRVGETQYFGPGTRLLVL.

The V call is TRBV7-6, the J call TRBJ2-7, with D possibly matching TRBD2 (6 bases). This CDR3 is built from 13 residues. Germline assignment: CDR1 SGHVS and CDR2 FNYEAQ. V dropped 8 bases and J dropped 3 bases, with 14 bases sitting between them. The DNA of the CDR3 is TGTGCCAGCGGGGGGATCGGGCACTACGAGCAGTACTTC. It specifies CASGGIGHYEQYF.

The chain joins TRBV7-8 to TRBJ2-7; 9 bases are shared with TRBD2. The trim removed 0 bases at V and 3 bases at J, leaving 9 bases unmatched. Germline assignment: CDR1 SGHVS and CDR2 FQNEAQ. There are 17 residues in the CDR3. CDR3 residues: CASSLASASGAIYEQYF. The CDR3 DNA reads TGTGCCAGCAGCTTAGCCAGCGCTAGCGGGGCGATCTACGAGCAGTACTTC.

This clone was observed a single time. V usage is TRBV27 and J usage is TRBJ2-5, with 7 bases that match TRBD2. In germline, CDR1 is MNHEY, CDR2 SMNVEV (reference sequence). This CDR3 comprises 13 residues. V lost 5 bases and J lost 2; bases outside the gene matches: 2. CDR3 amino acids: CASSRGLQETQYF. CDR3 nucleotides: TGTGCCAGCAGTCGGGGACTACAAGAGACCCAGTACTTC.

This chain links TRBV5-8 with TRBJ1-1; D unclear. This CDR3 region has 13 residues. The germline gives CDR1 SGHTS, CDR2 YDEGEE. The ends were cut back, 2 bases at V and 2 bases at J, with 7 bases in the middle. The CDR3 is CASSFPGNTEAFF. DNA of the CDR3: TGTGCCAGCAGCTTTCCGGGAAACACTGAAGCTTTCTTT.

The CDR3 coding sequence is TGTGCCAGTAGTTACAGGGGTGGTAACTATGGCTACACCTTC. This gives the protein CASSYRGGNYGYTF. The chain employs TRBV19 and TRBJ1-2; 7 bases match TRBD1. Unmatched junction bases numbered 4, after V lost 5 bases and J lost 1 base. This CDR3 is 14 amino acids long. In germline, CDR1 is LNHDA, CDR2 SQIVND (reference sequence).

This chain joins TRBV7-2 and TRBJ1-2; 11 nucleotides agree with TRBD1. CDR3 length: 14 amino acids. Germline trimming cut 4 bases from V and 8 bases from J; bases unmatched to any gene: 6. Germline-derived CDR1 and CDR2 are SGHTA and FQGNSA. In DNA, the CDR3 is TGTGCCAGCAGCTCCCGCCGGGACAGGGGGGGCTACACCTTC. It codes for CASSSRRDRGGYTF.

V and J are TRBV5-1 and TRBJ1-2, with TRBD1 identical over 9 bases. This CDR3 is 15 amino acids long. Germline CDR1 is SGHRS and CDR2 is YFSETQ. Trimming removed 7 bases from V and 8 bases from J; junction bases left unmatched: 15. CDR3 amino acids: CASDEDGGQGRGYTF. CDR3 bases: TGCGCCAGCGACGAAGACGGGGGACAGGGTAGGGGCTACACCTTC.

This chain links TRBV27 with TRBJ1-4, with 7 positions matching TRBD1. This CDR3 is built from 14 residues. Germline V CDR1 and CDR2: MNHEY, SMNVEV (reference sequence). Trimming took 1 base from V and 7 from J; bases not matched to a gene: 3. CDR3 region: CASSLFRGTEKLFF. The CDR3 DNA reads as TGTGCCAGCAGTTTATTCAGGGGGACTGAAAAACTGTTTTTT. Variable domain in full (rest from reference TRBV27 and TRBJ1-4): EAQVTQNPRYLITVTGKKLTVTCSQNMNHEYMSWYRQDPGLGLRQIYYSMNVEVTDKGDVPEGYKVSRKEKRNFPLILESPSPNQTSLYFCASSLFRGTEKLFFGSGTQLSVL.

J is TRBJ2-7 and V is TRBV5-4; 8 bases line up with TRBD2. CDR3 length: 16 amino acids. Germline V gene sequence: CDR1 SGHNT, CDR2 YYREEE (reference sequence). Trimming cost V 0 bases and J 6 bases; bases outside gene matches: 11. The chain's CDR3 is CASSLDAGGGAREQYF. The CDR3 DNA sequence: TGTGCCAGCAGCTTGGATGCGGGAGGTGGGGCGCGCGAGCAGTACTTC.

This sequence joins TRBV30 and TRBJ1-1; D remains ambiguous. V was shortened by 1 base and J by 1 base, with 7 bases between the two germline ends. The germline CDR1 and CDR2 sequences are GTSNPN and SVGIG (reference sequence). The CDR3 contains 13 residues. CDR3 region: CAWSADKNTEAFF. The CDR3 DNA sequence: TGTGCCTGGAGTGCCGACAAGAACACTGAAGCTTTCTTT.

In nucleotides, the CDR3 is TGTGCCAGCAGCCGGACCGGGACTAGCGGGAGGTTGGAGCAGTTCTTC. It encodes CASSRTGTSGRLEQFF. The chain uses TRBV11-2 and TRBJ2-1; TRBD2 agrees at 15 bases. J was trimmed by 10 bases and V by 5 bases; bases with no gene match: 9. This CDR3 comprises 16 residues. Germline loops: CDR1 SGHAT, CDR2 FQNNGV.

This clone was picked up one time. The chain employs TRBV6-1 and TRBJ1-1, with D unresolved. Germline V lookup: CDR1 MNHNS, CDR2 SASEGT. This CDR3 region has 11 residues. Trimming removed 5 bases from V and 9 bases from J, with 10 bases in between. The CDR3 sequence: CASSPGRKAFF. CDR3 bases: TGTGCCAGCAGTCCGGGAAGGAAAGCTTTCTTT.

DNA of the CDR3: TGCACCAGCAGCGAGTTAGCGCGGAGCTCCTACGAGCAGTACTTC. It encodes CTSSELARSSYEQYF. The J gene is TRBJ2-7, the V gene TRBV1; the D call of TRBD2 is as the table states it, not checked on the DNA. TRBV1 is described as a pseudogene. CDR3 length equals 15 residues.

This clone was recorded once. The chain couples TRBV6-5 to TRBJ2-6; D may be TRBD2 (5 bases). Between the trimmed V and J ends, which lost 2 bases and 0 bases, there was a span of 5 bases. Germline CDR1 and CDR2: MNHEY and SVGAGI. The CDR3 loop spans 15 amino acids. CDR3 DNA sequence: TGTGCCAGCAGTTACGAGGGCTCTGGGGCCAACGTCCTGACTTTC. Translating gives CASSYEGSGANVLTF.

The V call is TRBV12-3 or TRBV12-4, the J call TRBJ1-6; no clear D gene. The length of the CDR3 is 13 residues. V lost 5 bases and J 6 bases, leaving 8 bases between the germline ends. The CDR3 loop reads CASSRLVNSPLHF. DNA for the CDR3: TGTGCCAGCAGTCGACTAGTTAATTCACCCCTCCACTTT.

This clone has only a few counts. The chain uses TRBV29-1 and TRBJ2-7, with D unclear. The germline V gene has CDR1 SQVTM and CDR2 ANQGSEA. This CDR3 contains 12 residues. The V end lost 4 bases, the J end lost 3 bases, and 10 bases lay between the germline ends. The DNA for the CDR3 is TGCAGCGTTGTTCTAAAGAACTACGAGCAGTACTTC. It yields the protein CSVVLKNYEQYF.

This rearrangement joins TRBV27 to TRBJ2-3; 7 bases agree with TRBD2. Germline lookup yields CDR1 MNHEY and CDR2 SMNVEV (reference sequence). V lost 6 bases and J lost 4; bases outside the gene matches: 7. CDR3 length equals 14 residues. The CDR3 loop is CASRSPGRADTQYF. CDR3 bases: TGTGCCAGCAGGTCTCCAGGGAGGGCAGATACGCAGTATTTT.